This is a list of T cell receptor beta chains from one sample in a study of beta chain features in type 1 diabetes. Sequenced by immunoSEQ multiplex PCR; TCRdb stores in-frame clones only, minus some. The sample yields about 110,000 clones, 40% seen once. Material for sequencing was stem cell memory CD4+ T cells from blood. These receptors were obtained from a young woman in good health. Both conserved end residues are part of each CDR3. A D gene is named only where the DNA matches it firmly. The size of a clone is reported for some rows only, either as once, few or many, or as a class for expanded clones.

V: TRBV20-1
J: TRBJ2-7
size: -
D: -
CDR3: CSARVTYEQYF
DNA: TGCAGTGCTAGAGTTACGTACGAGCAGTACTTC

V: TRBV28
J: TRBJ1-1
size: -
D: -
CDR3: CASSLLLQMNTEAFF
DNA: TGTGCCAGCAGTTTATTGTTACAAATGAACACTGAAGCTTTCTTT

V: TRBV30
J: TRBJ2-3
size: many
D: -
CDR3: CAWSGGRTQYF
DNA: TGTGCCTGGAGTGGTGGGAGAACGCAGTATTTT

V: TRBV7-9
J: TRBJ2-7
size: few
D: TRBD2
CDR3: CASRYSGSGEGEQYF
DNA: TGTGCCAGCAGGTATAGCGGGAGCGGCGAAGGCGAGCAGTACTTC

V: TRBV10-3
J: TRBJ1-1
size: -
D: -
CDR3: CAISESANTEAFF
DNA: TGTGCCATCAGTGAGTCGGCGAACACTGAAGCTTTCTTT

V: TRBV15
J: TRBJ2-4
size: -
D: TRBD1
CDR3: CATSRNFNWGQGGNIQYF
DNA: TGTGCCACCAGCAGGAACTTCAACTGGGGACAGGGTGGAAACATTCAGTACTTC

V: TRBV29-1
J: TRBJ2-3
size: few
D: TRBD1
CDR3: CSVLKTGAISTDTQYF
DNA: TGCAGCGTACTAAAAACAGGGGCCATTAGCACAGATACGCAGTATTTT

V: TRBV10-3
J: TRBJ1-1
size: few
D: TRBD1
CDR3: CATLSGTEKAFF
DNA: TGTGCCACCCTCTCCGGGACAGAAAAAGCTTTCTTT

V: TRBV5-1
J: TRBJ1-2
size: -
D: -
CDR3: CASSATDPRGYGYTF
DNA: TGCGCCAGCAGCGCGACCGACCCGCGGGGCTATGGCTACACCTTC

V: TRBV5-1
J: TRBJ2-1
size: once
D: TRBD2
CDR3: CASSSGLAGLSISYNEQFF
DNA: TGCGCCAGCAGTTCTGGACTAGCGGGTCTATCTATTTCCTACAATGAGCAGTTCTTC

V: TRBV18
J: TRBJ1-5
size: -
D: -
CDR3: CASSPGRGSANQPQHF
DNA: TGTGCCAGCTCACCAGGGCGGGGATCGGCCAATCAGCCCCAGCATTTT

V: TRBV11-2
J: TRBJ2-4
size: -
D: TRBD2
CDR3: CASSLEPGLAVKNIQYF
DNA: TGTGCCAGCAGCTTAGAACCGGGACTAGCGGTCAAAAACATTCAGTACTTC

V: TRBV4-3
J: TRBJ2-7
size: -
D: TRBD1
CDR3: CASSLRTGITYEQYF
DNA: TGCGCCAGCAGCCTGAGGACAGGGATAACCTACGAGCAGTACTTC

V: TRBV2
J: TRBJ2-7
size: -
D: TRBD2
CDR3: CASKLAGDSLYEQYF
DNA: TGTGCCAGCAAATTAGCGGGAGACTCCCTCTACGAGCAGTACTTC

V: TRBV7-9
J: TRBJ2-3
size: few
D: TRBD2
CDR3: CASSSVAGARTDTQYF
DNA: TGTGCCAGCAGCTCAGTAGCGGGAGCTCGCACAGATACGCAGTATTTT

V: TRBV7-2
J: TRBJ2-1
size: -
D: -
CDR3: CASRALNSYNEQFF
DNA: TGTGCCAGCCGAGCCCTAAACTCCTACAATGAGCAGTTCTTC

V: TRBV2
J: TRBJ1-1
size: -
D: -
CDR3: CASSAGSLGGNTEAFF
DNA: TGTGCCAGCAGTGCGGGTTCCCTGGGGGGTAACACTGAAGCTTTCTTT

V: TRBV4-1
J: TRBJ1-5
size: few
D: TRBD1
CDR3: CASSQDQGGPGNQPQHF
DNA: TGCGCCAGCAGCCAAGATCAGGGGGGACCGGGCAATCAGCCCCAGCATTTT

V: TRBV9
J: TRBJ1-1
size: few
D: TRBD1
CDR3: CASSAAGTVNTEAFF
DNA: TGTGCCAGCAGCGCCGCCGGGACAGTGAACACTGAAGCTTTCTTT

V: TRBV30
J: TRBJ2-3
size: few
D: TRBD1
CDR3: CAWSGWTGGPDTQYF
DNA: TGTGCCTGGAGTGGTTGGACAGGGGGGCCAGATACGCAGTATTTT